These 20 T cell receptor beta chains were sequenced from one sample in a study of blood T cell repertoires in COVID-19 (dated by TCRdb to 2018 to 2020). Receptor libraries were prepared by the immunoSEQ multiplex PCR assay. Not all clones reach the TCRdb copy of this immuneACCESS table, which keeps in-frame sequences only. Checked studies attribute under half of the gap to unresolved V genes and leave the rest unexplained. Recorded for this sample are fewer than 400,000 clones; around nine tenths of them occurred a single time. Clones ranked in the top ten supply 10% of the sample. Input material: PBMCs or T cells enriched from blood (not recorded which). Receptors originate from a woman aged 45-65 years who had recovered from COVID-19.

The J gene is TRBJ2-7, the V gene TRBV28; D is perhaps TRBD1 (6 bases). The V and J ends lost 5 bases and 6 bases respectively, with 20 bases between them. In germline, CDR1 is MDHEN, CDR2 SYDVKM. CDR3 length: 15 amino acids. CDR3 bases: TGTGCCAGCAGTCCCCCTGGGGACACGAGGGGCGAGCAGTACTTC. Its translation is CASSPPGDTRGEQYF.

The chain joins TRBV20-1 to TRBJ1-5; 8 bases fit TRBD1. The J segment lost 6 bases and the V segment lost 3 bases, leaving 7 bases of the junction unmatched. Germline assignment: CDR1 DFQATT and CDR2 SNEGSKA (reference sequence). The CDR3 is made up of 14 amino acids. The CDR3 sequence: CSASGGQGGQPQHF. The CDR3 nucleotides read TGCAGTGCTAGTGGTGGACAGGGAGGTCAGCCCCAGCATTTT.

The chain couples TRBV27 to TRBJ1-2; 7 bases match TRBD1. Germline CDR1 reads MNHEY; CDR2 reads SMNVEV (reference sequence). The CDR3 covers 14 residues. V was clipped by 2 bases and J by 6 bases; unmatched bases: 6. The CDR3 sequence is CASSLADRANGYTF. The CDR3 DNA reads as TGTGCCAGCAGTTTAGCCGACAGGGCTAATGGCTACACCTTC.

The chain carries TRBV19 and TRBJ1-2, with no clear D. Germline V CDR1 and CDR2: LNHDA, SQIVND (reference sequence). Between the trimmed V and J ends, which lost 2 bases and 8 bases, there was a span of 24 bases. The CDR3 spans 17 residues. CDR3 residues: CASSIRRSAFFLHGYTF. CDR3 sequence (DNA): TGTGCCAGTAGTATACGGAGGAGCGCCTTTTTCCTCCACGGCTACACCTTC.

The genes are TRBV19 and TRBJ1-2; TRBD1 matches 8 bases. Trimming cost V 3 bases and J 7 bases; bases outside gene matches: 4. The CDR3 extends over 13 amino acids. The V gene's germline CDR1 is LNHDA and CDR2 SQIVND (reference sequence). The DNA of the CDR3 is TGTGCCAGTAGTATCAACAGGGGGGTTGGCTACACCTTC. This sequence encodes CASSINRGVGYTF.

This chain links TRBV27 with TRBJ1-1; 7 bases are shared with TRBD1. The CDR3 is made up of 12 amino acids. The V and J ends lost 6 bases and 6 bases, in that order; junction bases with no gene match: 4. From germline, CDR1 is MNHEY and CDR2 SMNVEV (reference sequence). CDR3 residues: CASSSRGAEAFF. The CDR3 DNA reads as TGTGCCAGCAGCTCCAGGGGGGCTGAAGCTTTCTTT.

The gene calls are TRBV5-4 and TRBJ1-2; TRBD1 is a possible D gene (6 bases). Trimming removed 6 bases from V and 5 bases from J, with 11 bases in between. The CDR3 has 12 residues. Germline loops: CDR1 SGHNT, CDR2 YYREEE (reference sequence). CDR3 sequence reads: CASTGDLYGYTF. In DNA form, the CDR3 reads TGTGCCAGCACAGGGGACCTATATGGCTACACCTTC.

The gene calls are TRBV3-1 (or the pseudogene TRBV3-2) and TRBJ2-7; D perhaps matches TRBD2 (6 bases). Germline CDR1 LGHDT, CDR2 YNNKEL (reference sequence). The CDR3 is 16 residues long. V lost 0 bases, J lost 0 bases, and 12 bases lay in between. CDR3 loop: CASSQEGGLSSYEQYF. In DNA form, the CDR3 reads TGTGCCAGCAGCCAAGAGGGGGGTCTAAGCTCCTACGAGCAGTACTTC.

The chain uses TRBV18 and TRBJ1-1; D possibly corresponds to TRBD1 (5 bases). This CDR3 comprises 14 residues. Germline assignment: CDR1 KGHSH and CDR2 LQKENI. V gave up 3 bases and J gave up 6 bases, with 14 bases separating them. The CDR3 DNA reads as TGTGCCAGCTCACCCACTGCCAGGGCCCCTGAAGCTTTCTTT. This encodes CASSPTARAPEAFF.

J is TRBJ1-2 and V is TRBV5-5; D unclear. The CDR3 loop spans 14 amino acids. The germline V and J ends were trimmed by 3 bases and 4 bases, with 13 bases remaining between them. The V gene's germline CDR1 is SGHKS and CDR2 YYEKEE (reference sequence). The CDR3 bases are TGTGCCAGCAGCTCTATCCAAGGAGGCTATGGCTACACCTTC. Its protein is CASSSIQGGYGYTF.

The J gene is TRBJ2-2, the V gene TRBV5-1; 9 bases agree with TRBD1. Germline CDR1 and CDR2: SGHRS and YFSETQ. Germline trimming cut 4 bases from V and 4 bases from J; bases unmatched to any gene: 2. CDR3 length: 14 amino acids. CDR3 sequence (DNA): TGCGCCAGCAGCGGGGACAGGGCCACCGGGGAGCTGTTTTTT. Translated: CASSGDRATGELFF.

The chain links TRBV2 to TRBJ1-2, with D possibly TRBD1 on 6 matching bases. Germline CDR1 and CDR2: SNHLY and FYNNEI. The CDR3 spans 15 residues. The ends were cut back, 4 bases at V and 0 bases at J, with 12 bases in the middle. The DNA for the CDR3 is TGTGCCAGCAGTGGGTTTAGGACAGCTAACTATGGCTACACCTTC. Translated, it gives CASSGFRTANYGYTF.

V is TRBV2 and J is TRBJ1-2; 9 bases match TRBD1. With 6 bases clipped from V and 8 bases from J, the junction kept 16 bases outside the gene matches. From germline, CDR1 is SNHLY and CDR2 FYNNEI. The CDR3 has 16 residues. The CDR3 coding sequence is TGTGCCAGCAGCCTTTATCAGGACAGGGGAGGTGAAGGCTACACCTTC. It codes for CASSLYQDRGGEGYTF. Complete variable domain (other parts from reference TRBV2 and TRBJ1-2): EPEVTQTPSHQVTQMGQEVILRCVPISNHLYFYWYRQILGQKVEFLVSFYNNEISEKSEIFDDQFSVERPDGSNFTLKIRSTKLEDSAMYFCASSLYQDRGGEGYTFGSGTRLTVV.

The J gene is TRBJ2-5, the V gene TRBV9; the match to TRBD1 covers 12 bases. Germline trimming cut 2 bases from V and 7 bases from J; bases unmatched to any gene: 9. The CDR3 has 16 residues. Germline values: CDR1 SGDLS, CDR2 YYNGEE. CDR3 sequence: CASSVRGQGAKVTQYF. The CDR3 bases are TGTGCCAGCAGCGTGAGGGGACAGGGGGCGAAAGTGACCCAGTACTTC.

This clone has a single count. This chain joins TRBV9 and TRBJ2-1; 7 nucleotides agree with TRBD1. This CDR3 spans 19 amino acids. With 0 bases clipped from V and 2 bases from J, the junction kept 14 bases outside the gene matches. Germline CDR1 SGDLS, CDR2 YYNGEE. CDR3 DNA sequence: TGTGCCAGCAGCGTAGGACGGACAGGAGGATATAGCCCCTACAATGAGCAGTTCTTC. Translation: CASSVGRTGGYSPYNEQFF.

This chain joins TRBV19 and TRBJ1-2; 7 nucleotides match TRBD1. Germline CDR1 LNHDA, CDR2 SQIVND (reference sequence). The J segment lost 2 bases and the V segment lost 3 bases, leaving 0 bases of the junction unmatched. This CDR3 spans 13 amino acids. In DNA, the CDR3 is TGTGCCAGTAGTATGGGACAGAACTATGGCTACACCTTC. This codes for CASSMGQNYGYTF. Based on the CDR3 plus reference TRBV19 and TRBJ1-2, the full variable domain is DGGITQSPKYLFRKEGQNVTLSCEQNLNHDAMYWYRQDPGQGLRLIYYSQIVNDFQKGDIAEGYSVSREKKESFPLTVTSAQKNPTAFYLCASSMGQNYGYTFGSGTRLTVV.

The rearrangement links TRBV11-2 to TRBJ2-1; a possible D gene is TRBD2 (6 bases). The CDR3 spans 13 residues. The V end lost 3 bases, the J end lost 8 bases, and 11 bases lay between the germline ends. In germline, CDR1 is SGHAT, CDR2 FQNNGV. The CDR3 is CASSFAGRDEQFF. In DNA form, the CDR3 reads TGTGCCAGCAGCTTCGCGGGGCGGGATGAGCAGTTCTTC.

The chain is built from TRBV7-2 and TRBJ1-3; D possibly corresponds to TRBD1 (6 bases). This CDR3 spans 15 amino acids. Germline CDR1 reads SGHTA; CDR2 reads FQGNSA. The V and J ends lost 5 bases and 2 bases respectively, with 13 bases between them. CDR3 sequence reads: CASSPRAGAGNTIYF. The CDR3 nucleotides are TGTGCCAGCAGCCCGCGTGCAGGGGCTGGAAACACCATATATTTT.

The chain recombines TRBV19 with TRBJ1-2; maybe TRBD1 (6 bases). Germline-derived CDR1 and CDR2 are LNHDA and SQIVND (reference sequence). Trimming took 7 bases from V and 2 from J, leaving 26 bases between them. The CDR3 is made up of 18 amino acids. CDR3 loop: CASTLGGAYTATNYGYTF. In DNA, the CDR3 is TGTGCCAGTACCCTAGGGGGGGCTTATACGGCTACGAACTATGGCTACACCTTC. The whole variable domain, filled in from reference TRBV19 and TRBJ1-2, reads DGGITQSPKYLFRKEGQNVTLSCEQNLNHDAMYWYRQDPGQGLRLIYYSQIVNDFQKGDIAEGYSVSREKKESFPLTVTSAQKNPTAFYLCASTLGGAYTATNYGYTFGSGTRLTVV.

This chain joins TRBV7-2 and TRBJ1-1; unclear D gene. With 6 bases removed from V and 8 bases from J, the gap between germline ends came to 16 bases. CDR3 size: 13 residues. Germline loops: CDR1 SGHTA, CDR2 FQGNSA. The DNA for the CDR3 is TGTGCCAGCAGTTCCACTCGTACCAGGGAAGCTTTCTTT. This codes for CASSSTRTREAFF.